These 2 T cell receptor beta chains share one sample of origin, sequenced in a study of T cell responses to AZD1222 COVID-19 vaccine. The repertoire was sequenced with immunoSEQ multiplex PCR; TCRdb's copy has only in-frame clones and lacks some. The sample records around 130,000 clones, roughly 94% being singletons. The specimen comprised peripheral blood, sampled on day 0 of AZD1222 vaccination. These receptors all come from an adult in good health.

The CDR3, as DNA: TGTGCCAGCAGCCAAGGGCTAGCGGGAGGGCCGCAGACCTACGAGCAGTACTTC. It is translated as CASSQGLAGGPQTYEQYF. The chain links TRBV14 to TRBJ2-7; 12 positions agree with TRBD2. In germline, CDR1 is SGHDN, CDR2 FVKESK. This CDR3 region has 18 residues. V lost 1 base, J lost 2 bases, and 9 bases stayed unmatched. Variable domain in full (rest from reference TRBV14 and TRBJ2-7): EAGVTQFPSHSVIEKGQTVTLRCDPISGHDNLYWYRRVMGKEIKFLLHFVKESKQDESGMPNNRFLAERTGGTYSTLKVQPAELEDSGVYFCASSQGLAGGPQTYEQYFGPGTRLTVT.

V usage is TRBV18 and J usage is TRBJ2-7; weak D call: TRBD2 (5 bases). V shed 3 bases and J shed 7 bases, with 25 bases lying between them. Germline loops: CDR1 KGHSH, CDR2 LQKENI. The CDR3 contains 17 residues. CDR3 sequence reads: CASSPIDTPSGNGEQYF. The CDR3 DNA follows: TGTGCCAGCTCACCGATCGACACACCTTCGGGGAATGGTGAGCAGTACTTC. Combining the CDR3 with reference TRBV18 and TRBJ2-7 gives the whole variable domain NAGVMQNPRHLVRRRGQEARLRCSPMKGHSHVYWYRQLPEEGLKFMVYLQKENIIDESGMPKERFSAEFPKEGPSILRIQQVVRGDSAAYFCASSPIDTPSGNGEQYFGPGTRLTVT.